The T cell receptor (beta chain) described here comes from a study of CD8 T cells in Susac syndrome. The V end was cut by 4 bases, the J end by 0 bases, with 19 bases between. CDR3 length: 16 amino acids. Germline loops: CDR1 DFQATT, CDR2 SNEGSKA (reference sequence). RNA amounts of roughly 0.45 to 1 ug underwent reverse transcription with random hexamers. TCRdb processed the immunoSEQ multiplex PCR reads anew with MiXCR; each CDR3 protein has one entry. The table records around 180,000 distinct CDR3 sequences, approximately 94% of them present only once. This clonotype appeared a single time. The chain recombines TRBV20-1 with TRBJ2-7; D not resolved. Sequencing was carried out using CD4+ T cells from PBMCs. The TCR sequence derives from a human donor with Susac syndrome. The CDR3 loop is CSATALPPLSSYEQYF. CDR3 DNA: TGCAGTGCTACCGCCCTTCCTCCCCTAAGCTCCTACGAGCAGTACTTC.